What follows describes a single TCR beta chain. The CDR3 covers 13 residues. Germline-derived CDR1 and CDR2 are SGHNT and YENEEA. V was trimmed by 3 bases and J by 2 bases, leaving 8 bases between them. The sample originates from a study of blood T cell repertoires in COVID-19. As for the study in general: Specimens from acute and convalescent COVID-19 originated in the United States, Italy and Spain. Sample material is recorded as cDNA or gDNA derived from T cells, B-cell-depleted T cells, or PBMCs.

Original analysis: It was from reference gene primer amplification that nucleated cell counts were estimated. Clones were sequenced by immunoSEQ multiplex PCR, and TCRdb holds only the in-frame ones, with some missing. V and J calls and clone size are given by that table; D and trimming were obtained from the DNA. The table shows more than 300,000 clones, with 88% occurring only once. Seattle participants joined during active infection and were tracked over time. This rearrangement joins TRBV11-3 to TRBJ2-7; possible D gene TRBD2, 6 bases. The material sequenced was peripheral blood. The sequence was collected from a woman aged 25 to 45 with COVID-19, enrolled during active disease. CDR3 sequence reads: CASSLRGPYEQYF. In DNA form, the CDR3 reads TGTGCCAGCAGCTTGCGGGGCCCCTACGAGCAGTACTTC.